These 27 T cell receptor beta chains were all obtained from the same sample, sequenced in a study of T cell repertoires in ileal Crohn's disease. TCRdb's copy holds only in-frame clones and misses some; the assay was immunoSEQ multiplex PCR. The table records about 60,000 clones, 85% to 90% of them present only once. Time point reported: neoterminal ileum biopsy at postoperative endoscopy, about 6 months after surgery. Sequencing was performed on ileal tissue. The receptor source for this set is an adult with Crohn's disease.

J is TRBJ1-2 and V is TRBV5-6; no definite D call. Germline values: CDR1 SGHDT, CDR2 YYEEEE. Trimming took 0 bases from V and 6 from J, leaving 12 bases between them. The CDR3 has 14 amino acids. CDR3 coding DNA: TGTGCCAGCAGCTTGGATCTGGGAGGAGATGGCTACACCTTC. Translated, it gives CASSLDLGGDGYTF.

This chain links TRBV25-1 with TRBJ2-3; 7 bases are shared with TRBD1. Germline V lookup: CDR1 MGHDK, CDR2 SYGVNS. V gave up 4 bases and J gave up 2 bases; unmatched junction bases: 9. The CDR3 is 16 residues long. CDR3 amino acids: CASSGLGQAITDTQYF. CDR3 in DNA: TGTGCCAGCAGTGGTCTCGGACAGGCTATCACAGATACGCAGTATTTT.

The rearrangement joins TRBV7-2 to TRBJ1-1, with a tentative D call TRBD1 (5 bases). Between the trimmed V and J ends, which lost 3 bases and 3 bases, there was a span of 11 bases. CDR3 length equals 14 residues. Germline loops: CDR1 SGHTA, CDR2 FQGNSA. The DNA of the CDR3 is TGTGCCAGCAGCTTCTTCGAAGGGGACACTGAAGCTTTCTTT. It is translated as CASSFFEGDTEAFF.

This sequence joins TRBV4-3 and TRBJ2-3; tentatively, D is TRBD2 (5 bases). Trimming removed 1 base at V and 2 bases at J, with 10 bases between. Germline loops: CDR1 LGHNA, CDR2 YSLEER. The CDR3 covers 15 residues. The CDR3 loop is CASSQGGANTDTQYF. The CDR3, as DNA: TGCGCCAGCAGCCAAGGGGGAGCAAACACAGATACGCAGTATTTT.

V is TRBV7-9 and J is TRBJ2-1; possible D gene TRBD2, 5 bases. Germline lookup yields CDR1 SEHNR and CDR2 FQNEAQ (reference sequence). The V gene lost 8 bases and the J gene lost 0 bases, with 14 bases spanning the gap. This CDR3 spans 15 amino acids. CDR3 sequence: CASERIGSSYNEQFF. The CDR3 coding sequence is TGTGCCAGCGAAAGAATAGGGAGCTCCTACAATGAGCAGTTCTTC. The full variable domain, in which reference TRBV7-9 and TRBJ2-1 provide the parts outside the CDR3, is DTGVSQNPRHKITKRGQNVTFRCDPISEHNRLYWYRQTLGQGPEFLTYFQNEAQLEKSRLLSDRFSAERPKGSFSTLEIQRTEQGDSAMYLCASERIGSSYNEQFFGPGTRLTVL.

The chain joins TRBV5-6 to TRBJ2-1, with a possible D match to TRBD1 (5 bases). This CDR3 spans 17 amino acids. Trimming removed 2 bases at V and 8 bases at J, with 23 bases between. Germline CDR1 reads SGHDT; CDR2 reads YYEEEE. CDR3 region: CASSFVVRGTSPHEQFF. The CDR3 DNA follows: TGTGCCAGCAGCTTCGTCGTTAGGGGCACGAGTCCCCATGAGCAGTTCTTC.

The chain joins TRBV5-4 to TRBJ2-1; maybe TRBD2 (5 bases). Germline V gene lookup returns CDR1 SGHNT and CDR2 YYREEE (reference sequence). The CDR3 loop spans 15 amino acids. The germline V and J ends were trimmed by 1 base and 8 bases, with 16 bases remaining between them. CDR3 in DNA: TGTGCCAGCAGCTTGATGGAGGTGGTTCGCTATGAGCAGTTCTTC. Translated: CASSLMEVVRYEQFF.

This clone came up many times. The chain has TRBV30 and TRBJ2-3; 7 positions agree with TRBD1. The CDR3 consists of 14 residues. Germline V CDR1 and CDR2: GTSNPN, SVGIG (reference sequence). The junction had 14 bases not matched to a gene; V was cut back by 5 bases and J by 9 bases. In DNA, the CDR3 is TGTGCCTGGGAAATTACCGGGACAGTTAGGACGCAGTATTTT. As protein: CAWEITGTVRTQYF.

The chain couples TRBV5-1 to TRBJ2-3; D is unresolved. Trimming stripped 1 base from V and 0 bases from J, with 6 bases between. CDR1 and CDR2 from the germline V gene are SGHRS and YFSETQ. The CDR3 has 14 amino acids. For the CDR3, the DNA is TGCGCCAGCAGCTTGACCACTAGCACAGATACGCAGTATTTT. The encoded protein is CASSLTTSTDTQYF.

The rearrangement links TRBV5-8 to TRBJ1-2; 7 bases are shared with TRBD1. The trim removed 2 bases at V and 2 bases at J, leaving 3 bases unmatched. Germline V lookup: CDR1 SGHTS, CDR2 YDEGEE. The CDR3 spans 14 residues. The DNA of the CDR3 is TGTGCCAGCAGCTTAGAGGGGGCGAACTATGGCTACACCTTC. This gives the protein CASSLEGANYGYTF.

The chain carries TRBV10-3 and TRBJ1-1; D unclear. Trimming cost V 9 bases and J 0 bases, with 11 bases left between them. This CDR3 has 13 residues. Per germline, CDR1 ENHRY and CDR2 SYGVKD. The CDR3 loop is CAIAPRLNTEAFF. CDR3 in DNA: TGTGCCATTGCCCCCCGGTTGAACACTGAAGCTTTCTTT.

V and J are TRBV5-1 and TRBJ1-2; 8 bases are shared with TRBD1. With V trimmed by 0 bases and J by 3 bases, 7 bases remained unmatched. The CDR3 consists of 16 residues. CDR1 and CDR2 from the germline V gene are SGHRS and YFSETQ. This CDR3 reads CASSLASGGADYGYTF. Here the CDR3 DNA reads TGCGCCAGCAGCTTGGCCTCAGGGGGCGCGGACTATGGCTACACCTTC.

The chain is built from TRBV5-1 and TRBJ1-4; 9 bases match TRBD1. Germline lookup yields CDR1 SGHRS and CDR2 YFSETQ. The V gene end was trimmed by 2 bases and the J gene end by 11 bases; junction bases not matched to a gene: 10. There are 15 residues in the CDR3. CDR3 sequence reads: CASSFGDRGGEKLFF. The CDR3 coding sequence is TGCGCCAGCAGCTTCGGAGACAGGGGGGGAGAGAAACTGTTTTTT. The full variable domain, rest sourced from reference TRBV5-1 and TRBJ1-4, is KAGVTQTPRYLIKTRGQQVTLSCSPISGHRSVSWYQQTPGQGLQFLFEYFSETQRNKGNFPGRFSGRQFSNSRSEMNVSTLELGDSALYLCASSFGDRGGEKLFFGSGTQLSVL.

The rearrangement links TRBV18 to TRBJ1-6; D is unclear. Trimming removed 2 bases at V and 4 bases at J, with 9 bases between. The CDR3 spans 15 residues. Looked up from germline, CDR1 is KGHSH and CDR2 is LQKENI. CDR3 residues: CASSPAGSYNSPLHF. The CDR3 DNA sequence: TGTGCCAGCTCACCAGCCGGGAGTTATAATTCACCCCTCCACTTT.

V and J are TRBV29-1 and TRBJ2-3, with 13 nucleotides matching TRBD2. The germline V gene has CDR1 SQVTM and CDR2 ANQGSEA. The V gene end was trimmed by 8 bases and the J gene end by 2 bases; junction bases not matched to a gene: 7. The CDR3 covers 15 residues. The DNA of the CDR3 is TGCAGCATCCGACTAGCGGGAGGTGTCACAGATACGCAGTATTTT. Its protein is CSIRLAGGVTDTQYF.

This sequence joins TRBV7-9 and TRBJ2-2; TRBD2 is a possible D gene (6 bases). CDR3 length: 16 residues. V was cut by 1 base and J by 7 bases, with 16 bases left in between. CDR1 and CDR2 from the germline V gene are SEHNR and FQNEAQ (reference sequence). The CDR3 nucleotides are TGTGCCAGCAGCTTAGGAGGCAGGAGGGCCTTCGGGGAGCTGTTTTTT. Its translation: CASSLGGRRAFGELFF.

The rearrangement joins TRBV25-1 to TRBJ2-3; 11 bases are shared with TRBD1. This CDR3 has 13 residues. Germline loops: CDR1 MGHDK, CDR2 SYGVNS. Trimming took 7 bases from V and 8 from J; bases not matched to a gene: 5. CDR3 sequence: CASMDRGPGTQYF. CDR3 coding DNA: TGTGCCAGCATGGACAGGGGGCCCGGTACGCAGTATTTT.

This clone appeared a few times. The chain recombines TRBV5-1 with TRBJ1-2; no clear D. The CDR3 runs to 13 residues. V shed 0 bases and J shed 2 bases, with 5 bases lying between them. Germline CDR1 reads SGHRS; CDR2 reads YFSETQ. CDR3 sequence: CASSLESNYGYTF. CDR3 sequence (DNA): TGCGCCAGCAGCTTGGAGAGCAACTATGGCTACACCTTC.

The genes are TRBV29-1 and TRBJ2-1, with 12 bases identical to TRBD2. The germline V gene encodes CDR1 SQVTM and CDR2 ANQGSEA. V gave up 6 bases and J gave up 5 bases; unmatched junction bases: 2. This CDR3 is built from 13 residues. The CDR3 region has the DNA TGCAGCGTGACTAGCGGGGGTAACAATGAGCAGTTCTTC. This codes for CSVTSGGNNEQFF.

V gene TRBV5-1 combines with J gene TRBJ1-5; no clear D. CDR1 and CDR2 (germline): SGHRS, YFSETQ. This CDR3 contains 13 residues. V gave up 0 bases and J gave up 4 bases, with 5 bases separating them. Written as DNA, the CDR3 is TGCGCCAGCAGCTTGGACGGGAATCAGCCCCAGCATTTT. This sequence encodes CASSLDGNQPQHF.

V is TRBV25-1 and J is TRBJ1-2, with D possibly TRBD1 on 5 matching bases. There are 13 residues in the CDR3. Per germline, CDR1 MGHDK and CDR2 SYGVNS. V shed 2 bases and J shed 7 bases, with 11 bases lying between them. The CDR3 region has the DNA TGTGCCAGCAGTGAAGGGGTGCAGGGTGGCTACACCTTC. It codes for CASSEGVQGGYTF.

This chain joins TRBV7-7 and TRBJ2-1; no reliable D call. Trimming removed 1 base from V and 0 bases from J, with 13 bases in between. CDR1 and CDR2 from the germline V gene are SSHAT and FNYEAQ (reference sequence). CDR3 size: 17 residues. The CDR3 region is CASSLEPPYSSYNEQFF. CDR3 sequence (DNA): TGTGCCAGCAGCTTAGAACCGCCCTACAGCTCCTACAATGAGCAGTTCTTC.

The chain has TRBV6-5 and TRBJ1-2; 10 nucleotides align to TRBD1. CDR3 size: 14 residues. CDR1 is MNHEY, CDR2 SVGAGI, per germline. V was clipped by 5 bases and J by 5 bases; unmatched bases: 5. This CDR3 is CASSQTGGRYGYTF. The CDR3 DNA is TGTGCCAGCAGTCAGACAGGGGGCCGGTATGGCTACACCTTC.

This rearrangement joins TRBV29-1 to TRBJ1-4; D is perhaps TRBD1 (6 bases). The CDR3 totals 13 residues. V lost 6 bases and J 8 bases, leaving 16 bases between the germline ends. Germline assignment: CDR1 SQVTM and CDR2 ANQGSEA. CDR3 sequence (DNA): TGCAGCGTCGTTACAGGGACGTGGGAAAAACTGTTTTTT. Protein: CSVVTGTWEKLFF.

The rearrangement joins TRBV5-4 to TRBJ1-1; a weak D match, TRBD1 (5 bases). The CDR3 covers 15 residues. Trimming left V 3 bases short and J 1 base short, with 13 bases between. Germline V gives CDR1 SGHNT, CDR2 YYREEE (reference sequence). CDR3 nucleotides: TGTGCCAGCAGCTACCGTCTTACAGGGAACACTGAAGCTTTCTTT. It yields the protein CASSYRLTGNTEAFF.

This clone was recorded once. This chain joins TRBV27 and TRBJ2-3; TRBD1 is a possible D gene (5 bases). Germline CDR1 reads MNHEY; CDR2 reads SMNVEV (reference sequence). V lost 5 bases and J 4 bases, leaving 16 bases between the germline ends. The CDR3 is 15 residues long. The CDR3 sequence is CASSAQGRVSDTQYF. CDR3 nucleotide sequence: TGTGCCAGCAGTGCCCAGGGTAGGGTTTCAGATACGCAGTATTTT.

The genes are TRBV30 and TRBJ1-4; the D gene is possibly TRBD1 (5 bases). CDR3 length: 11 residues. The germline V gene has CDR1 GTSNPN and CDR2 SVGIG (reference sequence). The CDR3 spells CVAGLNEKLFF. DNA of the CDR3: TGTGTGGCAGGGCTTAATGAAAAACTGTTTTTT.